The 4 T cell receptor beta chains below come from one sample, sequenced in a study of CD8 T cells in ankylosing spondylitis. TCRdb ran MiXCR on the 5' RACE reads and lists one entry per CDR3 protein. The sample includes about 160,000 distinct CDR3 sequences, approximately 16% of them seen just once. Material: blood, either unsorted or a sorted T cell fraction (not recorded which). The receptors derive from a male donor with ankylosing spondylitis or in good health (not recorded which).

Ten or more counts support this clonotype. The chain is built from TRBV15 and TRBJ2-3, with a possible D match to TRBD1 (6 bases). The germline V gene encodes CDR1 LNHNV and CDR2 YYDKDF (reference sequence). Trimming took off 0 bases at V and 3 bases at J, with 10 bases between the two ends. The CDR3 covers 15 residues. CDR3 coding DNA: TGTGCCACCAGCAGAGAGGTCAGGGGTACAGATACGCAGTATTTT. Translated: CATSREVRGTDTQYF.

V and J are TRBV29-1 and TRBJ2-1; a weak D match, TRBD2 (5 bases). Germline V gene lookup returns CDR1 SQVTM and CDR2 ANQGSEA. The CDR3 runs 12 residues. V lost 3 bases, J lost 9 bases, and 12 bases lay in between. CDR3 nucleotides: TGCAGCGTTGATCCGGGGTTTGCTGAGCAGTTCTTC. It is translated as CSVDPGFAEQFF.

This clonotype occurred a few times. V and J are TRBV28 and TRBJ1-1, with D hard to call. CDR1 and CDR2 (germline): MDHEN, SYDVKM. The CDR3 runs 15 residues. The V end lost 5 bases, the J end lost 5 bases, and 18 bases lay between the germline ends. The DNA of the CDR3 is TGTGCCAGCAGTCCTTCCCCAGGTGTAGGGACTGAAGCTTTCTTT. This gives the protein CASSPSPGVGTEAFF.

This clonotype was detected many times. The chain uses TRBV15 and TRBJ2-7, with a possible D match to TRBD1 (5 bases). CDR3 length: 15 residues. V was trimmed by 2 bases and J by 0 bases, leaving 11 bases between them. Germline V gene data show CDR1 as LNHNV and CDR2 as YYDKDF (reference sequence). The CDR3 loop is CATSRQQVFSYEQYF. CDR3 sequence (DNA): TGTGCCACCAGCAGACAACAGGTTTTCTCCTACGAGCAGTACTTC.